This T cell receptor (beta chain) emerged from a study of T cells in localized non-small cell lung cancer. This clone was counted only a few times. The antigen is not known. Study outcomes and limitations: Longer overall survival accompanied higher blood T cell density. Sequencing, confined to only one tumor region, leaves heterogeneity possible. Uninvolved adjacent lung, not tumor, had the highest T cell clonality. Across samples, adjacent lung featured a median approximately 60 of the top 100 tumor clones.

Using immunoSEQ multiplex PCR, the repertoire was profiled, and TCRdb retains in-frame clones only, with some absent. This sample has 30,000 to 35,000 clones, with about 89% found just once. V lost 0 bases and J lost 10, with 10 bases in between. Germline CDR1 SGHRS, CDR2 YFSETQ. This CDR3 is 12 amino acids long. This clonotype was obtained from a female donor over 55 with stage I lung adenocarcinoma. The chain couples TRBV5-1 to TRBJ1-1, with D tentatively TRBD1 (5 bases). Source: peripheral blood, taken before any cancer treatment. CDR3 nucleotide sequence: TGCGCCAGCAGCTTGGGAGGTGGGGGAGCTTTCTTT. This encodes CASSLGGGGAFF.